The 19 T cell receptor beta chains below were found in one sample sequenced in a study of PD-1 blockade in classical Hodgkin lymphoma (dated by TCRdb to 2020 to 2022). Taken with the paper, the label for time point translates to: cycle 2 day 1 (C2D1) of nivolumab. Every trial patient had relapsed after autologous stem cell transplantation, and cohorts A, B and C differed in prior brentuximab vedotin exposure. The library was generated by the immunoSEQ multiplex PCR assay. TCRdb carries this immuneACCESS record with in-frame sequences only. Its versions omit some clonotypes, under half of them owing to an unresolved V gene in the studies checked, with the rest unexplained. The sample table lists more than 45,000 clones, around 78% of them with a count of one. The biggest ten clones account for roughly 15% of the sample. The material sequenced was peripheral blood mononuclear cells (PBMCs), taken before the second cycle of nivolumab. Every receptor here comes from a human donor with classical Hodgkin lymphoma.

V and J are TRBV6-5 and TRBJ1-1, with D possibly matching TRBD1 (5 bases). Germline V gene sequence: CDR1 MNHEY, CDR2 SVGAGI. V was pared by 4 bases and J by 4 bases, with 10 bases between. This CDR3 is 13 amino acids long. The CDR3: CASSWGGGTEAFF. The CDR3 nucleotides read TGTGCCAGCAGTTGGGGTGGGGGCACTGAAGCTTTCTTT.

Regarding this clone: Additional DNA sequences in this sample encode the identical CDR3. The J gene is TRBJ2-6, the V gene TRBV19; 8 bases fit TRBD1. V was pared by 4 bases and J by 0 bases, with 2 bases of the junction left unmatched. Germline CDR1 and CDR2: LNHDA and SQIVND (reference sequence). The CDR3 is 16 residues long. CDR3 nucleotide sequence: TGTGCCAGTAGTAGGGGACAGGCCTCTGGGGCCAACGTCCTGACTTTC. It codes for CASSRGQASGANVLTF.

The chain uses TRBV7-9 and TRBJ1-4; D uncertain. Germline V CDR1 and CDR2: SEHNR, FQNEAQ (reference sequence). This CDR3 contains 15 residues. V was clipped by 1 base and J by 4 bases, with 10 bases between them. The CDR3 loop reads CASSLVPGLNEKLFF. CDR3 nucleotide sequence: TGTGCCAGCAGCTTAGTTCCGGGCCTTAATGAAAAACTGTTTTTT.

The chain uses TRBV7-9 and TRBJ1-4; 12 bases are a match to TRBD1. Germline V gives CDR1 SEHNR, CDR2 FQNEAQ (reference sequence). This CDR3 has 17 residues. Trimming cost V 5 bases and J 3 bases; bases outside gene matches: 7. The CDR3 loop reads CASSARDRGLANEKLFF. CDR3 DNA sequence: TGTGCCAGCAGCGCCCGGGACAGGGGGCTCGCTAATGAAAAACTGTTTTTT.

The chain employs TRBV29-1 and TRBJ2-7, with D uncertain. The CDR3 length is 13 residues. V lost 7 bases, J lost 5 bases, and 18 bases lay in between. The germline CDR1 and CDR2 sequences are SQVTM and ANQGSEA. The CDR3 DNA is TGCAGCGCTGCACCGGCAAGGATGGACGAGCAGTACTTC. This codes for CSAAPARMDEQYF.

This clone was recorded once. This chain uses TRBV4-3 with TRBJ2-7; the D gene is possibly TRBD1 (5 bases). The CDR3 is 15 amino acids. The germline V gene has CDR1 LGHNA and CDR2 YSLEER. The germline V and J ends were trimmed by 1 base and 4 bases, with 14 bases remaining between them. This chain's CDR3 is CASSQGIGVQYEQYF. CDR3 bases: TGCGCCAGCAGCCAAGGAATAGGGGTGCAGTACGAGCAGTACTTC.

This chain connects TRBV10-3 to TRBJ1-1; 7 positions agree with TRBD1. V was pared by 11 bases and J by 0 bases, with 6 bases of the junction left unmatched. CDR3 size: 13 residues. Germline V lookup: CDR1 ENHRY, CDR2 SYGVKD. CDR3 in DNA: TGTGCCGCTGAGGGGGCCATGAACACTGAAGCTTTCTTT. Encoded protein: CAAEGAMNTEAFF.

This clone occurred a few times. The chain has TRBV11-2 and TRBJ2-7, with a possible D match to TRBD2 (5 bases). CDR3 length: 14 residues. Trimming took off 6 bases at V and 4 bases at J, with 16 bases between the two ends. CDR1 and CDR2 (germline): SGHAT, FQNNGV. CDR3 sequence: CASSSDWGAYEQYF. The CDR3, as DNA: TGTGCCAGCAGTTCGGACTGGGGTGCTTACGAGCAGTACTTC.

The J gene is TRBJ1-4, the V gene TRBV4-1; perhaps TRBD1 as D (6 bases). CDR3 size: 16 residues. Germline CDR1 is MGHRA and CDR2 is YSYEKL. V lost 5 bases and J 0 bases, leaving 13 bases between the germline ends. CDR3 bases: TGCGCCAGCAGCTTGGGGGGGGGCGCAACTAATGAAAAACTGTTTTTT. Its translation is CASSLGGGATNEKLFF.

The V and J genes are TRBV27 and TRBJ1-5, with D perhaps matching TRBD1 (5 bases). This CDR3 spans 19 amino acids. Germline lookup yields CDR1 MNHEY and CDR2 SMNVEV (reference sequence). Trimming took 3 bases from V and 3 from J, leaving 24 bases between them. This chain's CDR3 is CASSFSSQKGLLANQPQHF. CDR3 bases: TGTGCCAGCAGTTTTAGCTCTCAGAAGGGGCTTCTAGCCAATCAGCCCCAGCATTTT.

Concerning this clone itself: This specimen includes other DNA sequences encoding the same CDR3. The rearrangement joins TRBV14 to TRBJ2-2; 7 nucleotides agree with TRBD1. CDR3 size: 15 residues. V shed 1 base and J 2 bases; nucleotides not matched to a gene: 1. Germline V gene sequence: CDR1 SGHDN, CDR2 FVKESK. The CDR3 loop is CASSQGQGNTGELFF. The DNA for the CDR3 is TGTGCCAGCAGCCAAGGACAGGGAAACACCGGGGAGCTGTTTTTT.

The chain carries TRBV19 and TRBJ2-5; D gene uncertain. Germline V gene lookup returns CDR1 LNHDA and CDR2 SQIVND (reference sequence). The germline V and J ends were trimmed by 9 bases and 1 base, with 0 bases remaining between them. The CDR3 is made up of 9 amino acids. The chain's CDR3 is CASQETQYF. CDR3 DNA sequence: TGTGCCAGCCAAGAGACCCAGTACTTC.

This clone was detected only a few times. CDR3 protein: CASSPPTGGRSDTQYF. The CDR3 nucleotides read TGTGCCAGCTCACCACCGACGGGAGGACGATCAGATACGCAGTATTTT. This chain uses TRBV18 with TRBJ2-3, with TRBD2 matching 7 bases. This CDR3 has 16 amino acids. CDR1 KGHSH and CDR2 LQKENI come from the germline V gene. V dropped 0 bases and J dropped 4; count of bases not matched to a gene: 7.

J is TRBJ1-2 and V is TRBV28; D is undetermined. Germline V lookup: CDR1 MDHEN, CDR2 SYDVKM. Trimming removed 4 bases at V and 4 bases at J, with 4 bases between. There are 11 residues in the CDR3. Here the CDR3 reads CASSSAYGYTF. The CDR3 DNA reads TGTGCCAGCAGTTCGGCCTATGGCTACACCTTC.

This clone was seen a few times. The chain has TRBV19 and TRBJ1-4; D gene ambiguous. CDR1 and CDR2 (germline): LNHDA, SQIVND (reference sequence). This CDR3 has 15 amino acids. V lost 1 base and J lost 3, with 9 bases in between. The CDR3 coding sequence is TGTGCCAGTAGTATAGGTAGAGGGCCTAATGAAAAACTGTTTTTT. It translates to CASSIGRGPNEKLFF.

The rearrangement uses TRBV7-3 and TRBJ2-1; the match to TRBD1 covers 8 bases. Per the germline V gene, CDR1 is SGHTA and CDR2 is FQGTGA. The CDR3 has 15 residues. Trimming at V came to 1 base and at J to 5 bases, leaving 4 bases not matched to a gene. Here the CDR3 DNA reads TGTGCCAGCAGCTTAAGTCAGGGGGCGAACAATGAGCAGTTCTTC. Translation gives CASSLSQGANNEQFF.

CDR3 sequence reads: CASSLAASGSSSPYEQYF. The CDR3 DNA is TGTGCCAGCAGCTTAGCTGCTAGCGGGAGTAGTTCTCCCTACGAGCAGTACTTC. The chain links TRBV7-6 to TRBJ2-7; 10 nucleotides agree with TRBD2. V was clipped by 0 bases and J by 2 bases; unmatched bases: 10. There are 18 residues in the CDR3. Germline V CDR1 and CDR2: SGHVS, FNYEAQ.

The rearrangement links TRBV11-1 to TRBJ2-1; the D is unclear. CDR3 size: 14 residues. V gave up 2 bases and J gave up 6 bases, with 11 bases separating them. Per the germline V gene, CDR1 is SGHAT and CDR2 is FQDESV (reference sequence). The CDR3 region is CASSLSMVGNEQFF. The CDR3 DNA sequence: TGTGCCAGCAGCTTAAGTATGGTGGGCAATGAGCAGTTCTTC.

CDR3 loop: CASSLRTGVTDTQYF. The CDR3 DNA follows: TGTGCCAGCAGTTTACGGACGGGAGTAACAGATACGCAGTATTTT. J is TRBJ2-3 and V is TRBV27; possible D gene TRBD2, 6 bases. Trimming removed 2 bases from V and 3 bases from J, with 12 bases in between. CDR1 is MNHEY and CDR2 is SMNVEV in the germline V gene (reference sequence). This CDR3 has 15 residues.